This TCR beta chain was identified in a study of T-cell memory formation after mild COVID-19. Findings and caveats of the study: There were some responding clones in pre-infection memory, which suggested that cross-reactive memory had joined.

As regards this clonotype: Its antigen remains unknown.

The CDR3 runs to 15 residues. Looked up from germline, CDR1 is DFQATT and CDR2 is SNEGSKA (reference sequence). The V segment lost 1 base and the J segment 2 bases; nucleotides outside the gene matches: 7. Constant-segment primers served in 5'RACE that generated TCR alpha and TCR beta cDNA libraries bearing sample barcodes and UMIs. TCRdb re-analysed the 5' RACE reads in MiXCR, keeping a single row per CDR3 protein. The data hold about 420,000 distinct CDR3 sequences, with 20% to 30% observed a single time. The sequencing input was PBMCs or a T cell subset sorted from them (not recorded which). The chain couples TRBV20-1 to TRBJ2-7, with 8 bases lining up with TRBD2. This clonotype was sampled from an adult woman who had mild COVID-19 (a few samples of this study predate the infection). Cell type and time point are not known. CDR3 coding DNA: TGCAGTGCTAGAGTCGTAGCGGGGAGTCCCTACGAGCAGTACTTC. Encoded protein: CSARVVAGSPYEQYF.